Each of the 30 T cell receptor beta chains below was sequenced from the same sample in a study of regulatory T cells in long-lasting Graves disease. The time point denotes: newly diagnosed GD, antithyroid drugs for less than 3 months. PBMC-derived RNA was used for the TCR library. iRepertoire HTBI primers and Arm-PCR of CDR3 regions built TCR beta libraries. TCRdb ran MiXCR on the multiplex PCR reads and lists one entry per CDR3 protein. Of about 370,000 distinct CDR3 sequences detected, about 16% appear once; the ten largest clones hold about a fifth. This material consisted of peripheral blood mononuclear cells (PBMCs), taken at new diagnosis, from a patient treated with antithyroid drugs. These receptors were collected from a female donor with Graves disease.

This clonotype was seen many times. The J gene is TRBJ2-7, the V gene TRBV5-4; 7 bases fit TRBD2. Germline V gene lookup returns CDR1 SGHNT and CDR2 YYREEE (reference sequence). Trimming took 4 bases from V and 0 from J; bases not matched to a gene: 7. There are 15 residues in the CDR3. The CDR3 sequence: CASSREAGSSYEQYF. The CDR3 DNA is TGTGCCAGCAGCCGAGAAGCGGGAAGCTCCTACGAGCAGTACTTC. Filled out from reference TRBV5-4 and TRBJ2-7, the complete variable domain reads ETGVTQSPTHLIKTRGQQVTLRCSSQSGHNTVSWYQQALGQGPQFIFQYYREEENGRGNFPPRFSGLQFPNYSSELNVNALELDDSALYLCASSREAGSSYEQYFGPGTRLTVT.

There are many counts of this clonotype. The chain couples TRBV29-1 to TRBJ2-1; a possible D gene is TRBD2 (5 bases). Germline assignment: CDR1 SQVTM and CDR2 ANQGSEA. V lost 0 bases to trimming and J lost 6 bases, with 12 bases between them. This CDR3 has 14 amino acids. Here the CDR3 reads CSVEDSTEGNEQFF. CDR3 coding DNA: TGCAGCGTTGAAGACTCGACCGAGGGCAATGAGCAGTTCTTC.

This clonotype was seen many times. The CDR3 sequence: CASSSTLDRLHYEQYF. In nucleotides, the CDR3 is TGTGCCAGCAGCTCCACCCTCGACAGGCTACACTACGAGCAGTACTTC. The V call is TRBV11-2, the J call TRBJ2-7; tentatively, D is TRBD1 (6 bases). The CDR3 consists of 16 residues. Germline assignment: CDR1 SGHAT and CDR2 FQNNGV. Trimming stripped 4 bases from V and 3 bases from J, with 19 bases between.

The J gene is TRBJ1-3, the V gene TRBV19; D not certain. Germline V CDR1 and CDR2: LNHDA, SQIVND (reference sequence). The CDR3 contains 17 residues. Between the trimmed V and J ends, which lost 4 bases and 0 bases, there was a span of 16 bases. DNA for the CDR3: TGTGCCAGTAGTACCCAGGAAGGAATGATCTCTGGAAACACCATATATTTT. Protein sequence: CASSTQEGMISGNTIYF.

This clonotype was detected ten times or more. The chain has TRBV30 and TRBJ2-7; D uncertain. The CDR3 sequence is 12 residues long. Germline CDR1 reads GTSNPN; CDR2 reads SVGIG (reference sequence). The V end lost 0 bases, the J end lost 7 bases, and 10 bases lay between the germline ends. CDR3 loop: CAWSVASVEQYF. Here the CDR3 DNA reads TGTGCCTGGAGTGTCGCTAGTGTTGAGCAGTACTTC.

This sequence joins TRBV28 and TRBJ2-2; 9 bases align to TRBD2. V shed 3 bases and J 3 bases; nucleotides not matched to a gene: 8. The CDR3 is made up of 17 amino acids. From germline, CDR1 is MDHEN and CDR2 SYDVKM. CDR3 sequence reads: CASSFWREGEYTGELFF. The CDR3 nucleotides read TGTGCCAGCAGTTTTTGGCGGGAGGGCGAGTACACCGGGGAGCTGTTTTTT.

At least ten counts were recorded for this clonotype. The rearrangement links TRBV4-1 to TRBJ1-1, with D tentatively TRBD1 (5 bases). The V end was cut by 0 bases, the J end by 2 bases, with 7 bases between. The CDR3 contains 14 residues. Germline V gene data show CDR1 as MGHRA and CDR2 as YSYEKL. CDR3 amino acids: CASSQDRDNTEAFF. As DNA, the CDR3 is TGCGCCAGCAGCCAAGACAGGGACAACACTGAAGCTTTCTTT.

This clonotype was detected ten times or more. The chain uses TRBV4-1 and TRBJ2-3; 8 bases align to TRBD2. V was pared by 0 bases and J by 6 bases, with 14 bases of the junction left unmatched. CDR1 and CDR2 (germline): MGHRA, YSYEKL. The CDR3 consists of 18 residues. The CDR3, as DNA: TGCGCCAGCAGCCAAGAGTGGGGCGGGGGGACCGCGCCGGATACGCAGTATTTT. As protein: CASSQEWGGGTAPDTQYF.

This clonotype was seen at least ten times. The genes are TRBV4-3 and TRBJ2-7; TRBD2 agrees at 12 bases. Unmatched junction bases numbered 9, after V lost 0 bases and J lost 6 bases. From germline, CDR1 is LGHNA and CDR2 YSLEER. CDR3 size: 17 residues. The CDR3 DNA reads as TGCGCCAGCAGCCAAGATCGGCTAGCGGGAGGGCCGGTCGAGCAGTACTTC. Translation: CASSQDRLAGGPVEQYF.

This clonotype was seen many times. The CDR3 DNA follows: TGTGCCAGCAGTCAAAAGAAGAGACAGGGAAATGAGCAGTTCTTC. Protein: CASSQKKRQGNEQFF. The chain uses TRBV3-1 and TRBJ2-1; 7 bases are shared with TRBD1. Germline V gives CDR1 LGHDT, CDR2 YNNKEL (reference sequence). CDR3 size: 15 residues. The ends lost 6 bases at V and 7 bases at J; junction bases unmatched: 12.

This clonotype was seen ten or more times. The J gene is TRBJ1-2, the V gene TRBV2; D possibly corresponds to TRBD1 (5 bases). The CDR3 totals 15 residues. The germline V gene encodes CDR1 SNHLY and CDR2 FYNNEI. With 6 bases removed from V and 2 bases from J, the gap between germline ends came to 16 bases. CDR3 region: CASRPPGRLNYGYTF. The CDR3 DNA reads as TGTGCCAGCAGGCCTCCGGGACGGTTAAACTATGGCTACACCTTC.

The sample holds many counts of this clonotype. This chain connects TRBV7-3 to TRBJ2-5; 13 bases match TRBD2. The germline CDR1 and CDR2 sequences are SGHTA and FQGTGA. The CDR3 runs to 16 residues. After removal of 4 bases from V and 2 bases from J, the junction contained 4 bases not matched to a gene. CDR3 sequence: CASSSGTSGAQETQYF. Here the CDR3 DNA reads TGTGCCAGCAGCTCCGGGACTAGCGGGGCACAAGAGACCCAGTACTTC.

This clonotype was detected ten times or more. This sequence joins TRBV3-1 and TRBJ1-5; no clear D. The CDR3 is made up of 12 amino acids. Germline values: CDR1 LGHDT, CDR2 YNNKEL (reference sequence). V gave up 1 base and J gave up 11 bases, with 9 bases separating them. For the CDR3, the DNA is TGTGCCAGCAGCCAAGGAACCAAGGCCCAGCATTTT. As protein: CASSQGTKAQHF.

The V gene is TRBV4-1, the J gene TRBJ2-1, with D maybe TRBD2 (5 bases). V lost 1 base to trimming and J lost 7 bases, with 14 bases between them. The V gene's germline CDR1 is MGHRA and CDR2 YSYEKL. There are 15 residues in the CDR3. The CDR3 loop reads CASSQAGGRFNEQFF. Here the CDR3 DNA reads TGCGCCAGCAGCCAAGCAGGAGGTCGGTTTAATGAGCAGTTCTTC.

This clonotype was observed at least ten times. CDR3 sequence (DNA): TGTGCCACCAGTGATAGAGCGGAGGTTAGTGAGCAGTTCTTC. Protein sequence: CATSDRAEVSEQFF. V and J are TRBV24-1 and TRBJ2-1, with D possibly being TRBD2 (5 bases). Trimming took 3 bases from V and 9 from J, leaving 14 bases between them. Looked up from germline, CDR1 is KGHDR and CDR2 is SFDVKD. The CDR3 runs to 14 residues.

This clonotype was observed many times. The chain recombines TRBV9 with TRBJ2-3; D possibly corresponds to TRBD2 (5 bases). This CDR3 comprises 14 residues. Germline CDR1 is SGDLS and CDR2 is YYNGEE. Trimming pared 3 bases from V and 2 bases from J, leaving 10 bases between. The CDR3 sequence is CASSGSGSTDTQYF. The CDR3 DNA sequence: TGTGCCAGCAGCGGAAGCGGTTCCACAGATACGCAGTATTTT.

This clonotype was counted between two and nine times. V is TRBV20-1 and J is TRBJ1-6; 8 bases fit TRBD1. The CDR3 is 14 residues long. V lost 6 bases, J lost 7 bases, and 8 bases stayed unmatched. Germline V gene sequence: CDR1 DFQATT, CDR2 SNEGSKA (reference sequence). The CDR3 DNA reads TGCAGTGCCGATAGGGACAGGTTCAATTCACCCCTCCACTTT. It encodes CSADRDRFNSPLHF.

Ten or more counts support this clonotype. The chain combines TRBV20-1 with TRBJ2-5, with 9 bases lining up with TRBD2. The ends lost 5 bases at V and 5 bases at J; junction bases unmatched: 12. The CDR3 covers 15 residues. CDR1 and CDR2 from the germline V gene are DFQATT and SNEGSKA (reference sequence). DNA of the CDR3: TGCAGTGCTCCCCTACGGCGGGAGGGCCCCGAGACCCAGTACTTC. Translation: CSAPLRREGPETQYF.

This clonotype has only a few counts. In DNA form, the CDR3 reads TGCAGCGTTGAAGATGTGACAGGGGCCCGGCTCGAGCAGTACTTC. Residues: CSVEDVTGARLEQYF. The V gene is TRBV29-1, the J gene TRBJ2-7; 8 bases match TRBD1. The CDR3 spans 15 residues. Germline CDR1 SQVTM, CDR2 ANQGSEA. Trimming took 0 bases from V and 6 from J; bases not matched to a gene: 10.

V gene TRBV12-3 or TRBV12-4 combines with J gene TRBJ1-5; D possibly corresponds to TRBD1 (6 bases). The V end lost 7 bases, the J end lost 1 base, and 11 bases lay between the germline ends. The length of the CDR3 is 14 residues. The DNA for the CDR3 is TGTGCCAGCACCAGGGGCGCGAGCAATCAGCCCCAGCATTTT. Translated: CASTRGASNQPQHF.

This clonotype occurred a few times. The chain has TRBV3-1 and TRBJ2-1, with 12 bases aligning to TRBD1. Per germline, CDR1 LGHDT and CDR2 YNNKEL (reference sequence). V shed 5 bases, J shed 7 bases, and the junction held 6 bases outside the gene matches. The CDR3 has 15 residues. The CDR3 sequence: CASSGRDRGLNEQFF. The CDR3 DNA reads as TGTGCCAGCAGCGGCAGGGACAGGGGGCTAAATGAGCAGTTCTTC.

This clonotype was recorded many times. This CDR3 reads CASSLMASEYNEQFF. In DNA, the CDR3 is TGTGCCAGCAGCTTAATGGCTAGCGAGTACAATGAGCAGTTCTTC. J is TRBJ2-1 and V is TRBV7-2, with D possibly matching TRBD2 (6 bases). V was pared by 2 bases and J by 4 bases, with 12 bases between. CDR3 length: 15 amino acids. The V gene's germline CDR1 is SGHTA and CDR2 FQGNSA.

This clonotype occurred a few times. A much larger clone sits a single nucleotide away, making a read error possible. The chain employs TRBV2 and TRBJ2-1; D gene uncertain. The CDR3 consists of 14 residues. Germline V gene lookup returns CDR1 SNHLY and CDR2 FYNNEI. The CDR3 loop is CVSSETGSTNEQFF. The CDR3 DNA follows: TGTGTCAGCAGTGAAACGGGTTCAACGAATGAGCAGTTCTTC.

This clonotype was counted ten times or more. The chain employs TRBV7-9 and TRBJ1-2; D unresolved. This CDR3 comprises 16 residues. With 5 bases removed from V and 0 bases from J, the gap between germline ends came to 16 bases. The V gene's germline CDR1 is SEHNR and CDR2 FQNEAQ (reference sequence). The CDR3 region has the DNA TGTGCCAGCAGCCTCCTACCAGTGACTTCTAACTATGGCTACACCTTC. It yields the protein CASSLLPVTSNYGYTF.

In its sample, this clonotype was seen many times. This chain connects TRBV10-3 to TRBJ1-2, with D perhaps matching TRBD1 (5 bases). There are 12 residues in the CDR3. Germline V gene data show CDR1 as ENHRY and CDR2 as SYGVKD. V lost 3 bases and J 7 bases, leaving 9 bases between the germline ends. The CDR3 nucleotides read TGTGCCATCAGTGAAGGACATGTTGGCTACACCTTC. As protein: CAISEGHVGYTF.

The CDR3 region has the DNA TGTGCCAGCAGCCCTGAAAGGGAGAGAGTAGTAGGTGGAGAGACCCAGTACTTC. It translates to CASSPERERVVGGETQYF. The chain is built from TRBV3-1 and TRBJ2-5, with TRBD2 as a possible D gene (5 bases). Germline V gene sequence: CDR1 LGHDT, CDR2 YNNKEL (reference sequence). This CDR3 is built from 18 residues. With 4 bases removed from V and 4 bases from J, the gap between germline ends came to 25 bases.

This clonotype has at least ten counts. The chain links TRBV24-1 to TRBJ2-1; unclear D gene. Trimming shortened V by 7 bases and J by 5 bases, and 8 bases separated the two germline ends. This CDR3 is built from 12 residues. The germline gives CDR1 KGHDR, CDR2 SFDVKD. CDR3 in DNA: TGTGCCACCAGCCCAACACACAATGAGCAGTTCTTC. It specifies CATSPTHNEQFF.

This clonotype was observed many times. The chain carries TRBV12-3 or TRBV12-4 and TRBJ2-1; a possible D gene is TRBD1 (6 bases). The CDR3 runs to 15 residues. V dropped 1 base and J dropped 7 bases, with 14 bases sitting between them. CDR3 in amino acids: CASSLGDIHRNEQFF. CDR3 DNA: TGTGCCAGCAGTTTAGGGGACATTCATCGGAATGAGCAGTTCTTC.

This clonotype was recorded a few times. In DNA form, the CDR3 reads TGTGCCAGCAGTCCCCCGCTTGAGCGGGAGGGGCGGGATACGCAGTATTTT. This encodes CASSPPLEREGRDTQYF. The chain has TRBV28 and TRBJ2-3; 10 bases agree with TRBD2. Looked up from germline, CDR1 is MDHEN and CDR2 is SYDVKM. V was pared by 5 bases and J by 6 bases, with 14 bases of the junction left unmatched. The CDR3 contains 17 residues.

The chain employs TRBV9 and TRBJ1-1, with D maybe TRBD1 (6 bases). The CDR3 is made up of 16 amino acids. The germline V gene has CDR1 SGDLS and CDR2 YYNGEE. Trimming shortened V by 0 bases and J by 4 bases, and 16 bases separated the two germline ends. The CDR3 DNA reads TGTGCCAGCAGCGTAGGTTATGGGGGGCGGACCACTGAAGCTTTCTTT. Translation: CASSVGYGGRTTEAFF.